A single sample is the source of the 22 T cell receptor beta chains below, sequenced in a study of blood T cell repertoires in COVID-19. The protocol was immunoSEQ multiplex PCR, while the TCRdb copy is restricted to in-frame clones and leaves out a portion. The sample lists 150,000 to 180,000 clones, about four fifths occurring once. Material: peripheral blood. The receptors shown here come from a woman aged 55 to 70 with acute or convalescent COVID-19.

This CDR3 reads CASSTWDSGTEAFF. CDR3 coding DNA: TGTGCCAGCAGCACCTGGGACAGTGGCACTGAAGCTTTCTTT. This chain links TRBV3-1 (or the pseudogene TRBV3-2) with TRBJ1-1, with 7 bases that match TRBD1. Trimming cost V 5 bases and J 4 bases; bases outside gene matches: 7. CDR1 and CDR2 (germline): LGHDT, YNNKEL (reference sequence). There are 14 residues in the CDR3.

The chain carries TRBV2 and TRBJ2-5, with 8 bases fitting TRBD2. J gave up 3 bases and V 4 bases, and 7 bases lay outside the gene matches. This CDR3 spans 15 amino acids. Germline assignment: CDR1 SNHLY and CDR2 FYNNEI. The DNA for the CDR3 is TGTGCCAGCAGTGTAGGTAGCGGGGTCGAAGAGACCCAGTACTTC. Encoded protein: CASSVGSGVEETQYF. Together with reference TRBV2 and TRBJ2-5, the CDR3 gives the full variable domain: EPEVTQTPSHQVTQMGQEVILRCVPISNHLYFYWYRQILGQKVEFLVSFYNNEISEKSEIFDDQFSVERPDGSNFTLKIRSTKLEDSAMYFCASSVGSGVEETQYFGPGTRLLVL.

The genes are TRBV7-3 and TRBJ2-5, with D uncertain. From germline, CDR1 is SGHTA and CDR2 FQGTGA. The CDR3 runs to 14 residues. Deletions cut 3 bases from V and 2 bases from J, with 10 bases between. CDR3 region: CASSFSHLQETQYF. DNA for the CDR3: TGTGCCAGCAGCTTCTCCCACCTACAAGAGACCCAGTACTTC.

The chain employs TRBV6-2 or TRBV6-3 and TRBJ1-5, with 8 bases fitting TRBD1. Germline V gene data show CDR1 as MNHEY and CDR2 as SVGEGT. The junction had 14 bases not matched to a gene; V was cut back by 0 bases and J by 1 base. CDR3 length: 20 amino acids. CDR3 in DNA: TGTGCCAGCAGTTACTCGAGAGATCTTGCAGGGGGCTTGAGCAATCAGCCCCAGCATTTT. Translated, it gives CASSYSRDLAGGLSNQPQHF.

The chain couples TRBV15 to TRBJ2-3, with 8 bases fitting TRBD2. Germline V gene data show CDR1 as LNHNV and CDR2 as YYDKDF (reference sequence). This CDR3 has 16 residues. V was clipped by 1 base and J by 6 bases; unmatched bases: 9. The CDR3 reads CATSRGSGGPPDTQYF. CDR3 sequence (DNA): TGTGCCACCAGCAGAGGAAGCGGGGGCCCCCCCGATACGCAGTATTTT.

The J gene is TRBJ1-1, the V gene TRBV11-2; D possibly corresponds to TRBD1 (6 bases). This CDR3 has 14 amino acids. The V end was cut by 3 bases, the J end by 6 bases, with 14 bases between. Germline values: CDR1 SGHAT, CDR2 FQNNGV. Here the CDR3 reads CASSFYRQASEAFF. CDR3 sequence (DNA): TGTGCCAGCAGCTTTTACAGACAGGCGTCTGAAGCTTTCTTT.

This clone was detected only once. The gene calls are TRBV7-3 and TRBJ2-1; 14 positions agree with TRBD2. Germline V gene sequence: CDR1 SGHTA, CDR2 FQGTGA. The V and J ends lost 5 bases and 7 bases, in that order; junction bases with no gene match: 7. The CDR3 is 16 amino acids. The CDR3 loop is CASSTMGLAGVNEQFF. The CDR3 DNA reads as TGTGCCAGCAGCACGATGGGACTAGCGGGGGTGAATGAGCAGTTCTTC.

This clone was picked up a small number of times. The V call is TRBV7-2, the J call TRBJ1-5; the match to TRBD1 covers 7 bases. The CDR3 has 14 amino acids. V lost 5 bases and J lost 7; bases outside the gene matches: 8. Germline loops: CDR1 SGHTA, CDR2 FQGNSA. The CDR3 coding sequence is TGTGCCAGCAGCATAAGACAGGGAAGCCAGCCCCAGCATTTT. Its protein is CASSIRQGSQPQHF.

The chain uses TRBV18 and TRBJ2-1; 12 bases agree with TRBD2. Germline values: CDR1 KGHSH, CDR2 LQKENI. V shed 4 bases and J 5 bases; nucleotides not matched to a gene: 0. This CDR3 is 14 amino acids long. The CDR3 loop reads CASSRLAGDNEQFF. In DNA form, the CDR3 reads TGTGCCAGCTCACGACTAGCGGGGGACAATGAGCAGTTCTTC.

This clone occurred a few times. V is TRBV30 and J is TRBJ1-1, with D possibly matching TRBD1 (5 bases). The CDR3 is 13 amino acids. V lost 0 bases and J lost 7, with 12 bases in between. Germline CDR1 and CDR2: GTSNPN and SVGIG (reference sequence). The CDR3 loop reads CAWSVARVGEAFF. CDR3 nucleotide sequence: TGTGCCTGGAGTGTCGCCAGGGTGGGTGAAGCTTTCTTT.

The chain recombines TRBV27 with TRBJ1-2; D gene ambiguous. The CDR3 totals 14 residues. Trimming took 3 bases from V and 4 from J, leaving 12 bases between them. CDR1 and CDR2 (germline): MNHEY, SMNVEV (reference sequence). CDR3 coding DNA: TGTGCCAGCAGTTTGAGTAGCCCCCTCTATGGCTACACCTTC. It encodes CASSLSSPLYGYTF.

CDR3 bases: TGTGCCAGCAGCTTGGGTGGTAGCAGGGCCCCCGGGGATACGCAGTATTTT. It yields the protein CASSLGGSRAPGDTQYF. The genes are TRBV5-6 and TRBJ2-3, with a tentative D call TRBD1 (5 bases). Trimming stripped 0 bases from V and 6 bases from J, with 20 bases between. The CDR3 totals 17 residues. Germline lookup yields CDR1 SGHDT and CDR2 YYEEEE.

This clone was detected once. The V and J genes are TRBV7-3 and TRBJ1-3, with no clear D. V lost 2 bases, J lost 0 bases, and 5 bases lay in between. The germline gives CDR1 SGHTA, CDR2 FQGTGA. The CDR3 extends over 14 amino acids. CDR3 DNA sequence: TGTGCCAGCAGCTTATTCTCCTCTGGAAACACCATATATTTT. Translating gives CASSLFSSGNTIYF.

In this sample, this clone turned up a few times. This rearrangement joins TRBV5-4 to TRBJ1-1, with 7 bases that match TRBD1. This CDR3 contains 12 residues. The germline V gene encodes CDR1 SGHNT and CDR2 YYREEE (reference sequence). V shed 7 bases and J 5 bases; nucleotides not matched to a gene: 5. The CDR3 DNA sequence: TGTGCCAGCTCAGGGGGTGGAACTGAAGCTTTCTTT. This gives the protein CASSGGGTEAFF.

This sequence joins TRBV28 and TRBJ1-5; 7 nucleotides align to TRBD1. Germline assignment: CDR1 MDHEN and CDR2 SYDVKM. Trimming removed 7 bases from V and 15 bases from J; junction bases left unmatched: 12. CDR3 length equals 12 residues. DNA for the CDR3: TGTGCCAGCACGGTAGGGACAGCGATGAGGCATTTT. Translation: CASTVGTAMRHF.

The rearrangement joins TRBV5-1 to TRBJ1-1; D might be TRBD1 (6 bases). The CDR3 is made up of 16 amino acids. Trimming left V 6 bases short and J 1 base short, with 19 bases between. CDR1 is SGHRS, CDR2 YFSETQ, per germline. CDR3 in DNA: TGCGCCAGCAAGGGCGGGGGCGACTGGTCGAACACTGAAGCTTTCTTT. It encodes CASKGGGDWSNTEAFF.

The chain carries TRBV7-2 and TRBJ2-5, with a possible D match to TRBD1 (5 bases). The CDR3 has 13 amino acids. V gave up 5 bases and J gave up 5 bases, with 12 bases separating them. Per germline, CDR1 SGHTA and CDR2 FQGNSA. The CDR3 loop is CASSQDKGETQYF. CDR3 nucleotides: TGTGCCAGCAGCCAAGACAAGGGGGAGACCCAGTACTTC.

This clone has just a few counts. CDR3 amino acids: CASSQGAGRDSPLHF. The CDR3 nucleotides read TGTGCCAGCAGCCAAGGGGCAGGGAGGGATTCACCCCTCCACTTT. The chain employs TRBV3-1 (or the pseudogene TRBV3-2) and TRBJ1-6; D is perhaps TRBD1 (5 bases). There are 15 residues in the CDR3. Germline CDR1 and CDR2: LGHDT and YNNKEL (reference sequence). The V gene lost 1 base and the J gene lost 8 bases, with 12 bases spanning the gap.

The chain has TRBV28 and TRBJ2-7, with 10 bases identical to TRBD1. Germline assignment: CDR1 MDHEN and CDR2 SYDVKM. The CDR3 extends over 18 amino acids. Germline trimming cut 4 bases from V and 4 bases from J; bases unmatched to any gene: 16. This CDR3 is CASSSPKDRGGLGYEQYV. CDR3 nucleotides: TGTGCCAGCAGTTCACCGAAGGACAGGGGGGGACTGGGATACGAGCAGTACGTC.

The chain uses TRBV5-1 and TRBJ1-1, with TRBD1 as a possible D gene (5 bases). Deletions cut 8 bases from V and 2 bases from J, with 16 bases between. The CDR3 spans 14 residues. Germline CDR1 SGHRS, CDR2 YFSETQ. The DNA of the CDR3 is TGCGCCAGTAGTCGGCAGGGTAGTAACACTGAAGCTTTCTTT. This sequence encodes CASSRQGSNTEAFF.

V gene TRBV19 combines with J gene TRBJ1-2, with D perhaps TRBD1 (6 bases). Looked up from germline, CDR1 is LNHDA and CDR2 is SQIVND (reference sequence). The CDR3 contains 13 residues. V gave up 5 bases and J gave up 4 bases, with 11 bases separating them. The CDR3 DNA follows: TGTGCCAGTAGTCAGGACAGCGTCTATGGCTACACCTTC. Encoded protein: CASSQDSVYGYTF.

The chain links TRBV7-3 to TRBJ2-7, with 9 bases fitting TRBD2. CDR3 length: 14 amino acids. Germline values: CDR1 SGHTA, CDR2 FQGTGA. With 3 bases clipped from V and 2 bases from J, the junction kept 2 bases outside the gene matches. Written as DNA, the CDR3 is TGTGCCAGCAGCTTGGGCGGGGGGGCCTACGAGCAGTACTTC. Translating gives CASSLGGGAYEQYF.